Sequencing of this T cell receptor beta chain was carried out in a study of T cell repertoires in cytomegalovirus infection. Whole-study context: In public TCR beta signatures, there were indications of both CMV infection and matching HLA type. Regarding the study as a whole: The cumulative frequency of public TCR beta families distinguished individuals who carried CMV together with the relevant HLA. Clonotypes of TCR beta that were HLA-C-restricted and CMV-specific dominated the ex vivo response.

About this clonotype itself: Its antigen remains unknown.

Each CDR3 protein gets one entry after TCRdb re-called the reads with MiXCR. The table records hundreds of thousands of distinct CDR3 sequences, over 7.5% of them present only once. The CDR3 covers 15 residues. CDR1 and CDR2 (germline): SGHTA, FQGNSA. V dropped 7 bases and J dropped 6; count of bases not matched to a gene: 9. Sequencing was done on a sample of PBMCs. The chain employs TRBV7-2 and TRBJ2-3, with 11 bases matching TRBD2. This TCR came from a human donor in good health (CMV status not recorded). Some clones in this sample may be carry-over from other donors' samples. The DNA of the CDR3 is TGTGCCAGCACGCAAACTAGCGGGAGAGGTGATACGCAGTATTTT. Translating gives CASTQTSGRGDTQYF. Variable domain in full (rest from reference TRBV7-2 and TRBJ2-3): GAGVSQSPSNKVTEKGKDVELRCDPISGHTALYWYRQSLGQGLEFLIYFQGNSAPDKSGLPSDRFSAERTGGSVSTLTIQRTQQEDSAVYLCASTQTSGRGDTQYFGPGTRLTVL.